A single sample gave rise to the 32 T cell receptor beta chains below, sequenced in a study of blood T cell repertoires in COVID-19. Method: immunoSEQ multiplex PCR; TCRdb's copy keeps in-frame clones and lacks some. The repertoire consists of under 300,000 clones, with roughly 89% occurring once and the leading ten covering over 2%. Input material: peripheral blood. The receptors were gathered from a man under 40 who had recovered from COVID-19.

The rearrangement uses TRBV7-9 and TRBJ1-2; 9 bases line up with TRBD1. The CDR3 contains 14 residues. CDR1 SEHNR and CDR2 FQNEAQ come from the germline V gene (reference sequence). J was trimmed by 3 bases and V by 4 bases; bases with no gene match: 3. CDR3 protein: CASSSTGGHYGYTF. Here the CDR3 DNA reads TGTGCCAGCAGCTCCACAGGGGGCCACTATGGCTACACCTTC.

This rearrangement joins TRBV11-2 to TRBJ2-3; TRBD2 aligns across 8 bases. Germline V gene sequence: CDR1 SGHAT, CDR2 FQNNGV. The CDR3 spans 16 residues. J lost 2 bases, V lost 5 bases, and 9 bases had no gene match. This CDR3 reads CASSPGLADYTDTQYF. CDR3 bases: TGTGCCAGCAGCCCCGGACTAGCAGACTACACAGATACGCAGTATTTT.

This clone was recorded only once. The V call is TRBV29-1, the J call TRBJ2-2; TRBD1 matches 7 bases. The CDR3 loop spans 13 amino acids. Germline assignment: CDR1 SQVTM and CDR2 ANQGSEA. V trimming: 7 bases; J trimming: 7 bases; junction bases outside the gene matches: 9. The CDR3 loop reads CSARQGGDGELFF. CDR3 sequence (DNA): TGCAGCGCCCGACAGGGTGGGGACGGGGAGCTGTTTTTT.

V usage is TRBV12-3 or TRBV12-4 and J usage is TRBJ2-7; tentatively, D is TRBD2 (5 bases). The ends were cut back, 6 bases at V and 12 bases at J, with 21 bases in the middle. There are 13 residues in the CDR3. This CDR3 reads CASSPSTEGALYF. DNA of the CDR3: TGTGCCAGCAGCCCCTCGACTGAGGGCGCTCTGTACTTC.

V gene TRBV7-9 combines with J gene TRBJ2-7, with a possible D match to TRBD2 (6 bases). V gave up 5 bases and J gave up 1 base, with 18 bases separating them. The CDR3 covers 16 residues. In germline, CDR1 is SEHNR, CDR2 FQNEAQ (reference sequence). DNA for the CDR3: TGTGCCAGCAGCCCACCGATTGGAGGGTATTCCTACGAGCAGTACTTC. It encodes CASSPPIGGYSYEQYF.

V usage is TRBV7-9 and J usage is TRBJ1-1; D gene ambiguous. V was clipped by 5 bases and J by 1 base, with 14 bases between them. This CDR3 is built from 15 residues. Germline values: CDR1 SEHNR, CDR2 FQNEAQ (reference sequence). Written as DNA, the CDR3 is TGTGCCAGCAGCGGAGGGAGGTCCTGGAACACTGAAGCTTTCTTT. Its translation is CASSGGRSWNTEAFF.

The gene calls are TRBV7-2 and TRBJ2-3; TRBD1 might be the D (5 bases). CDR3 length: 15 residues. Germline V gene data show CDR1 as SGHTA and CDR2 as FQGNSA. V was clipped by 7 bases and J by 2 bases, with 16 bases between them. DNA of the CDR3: TGTGCCAGCACCTATTCGGACACGCACACAGATACGCAGTATTTT. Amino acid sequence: CASTYSDTHTDTQYF.

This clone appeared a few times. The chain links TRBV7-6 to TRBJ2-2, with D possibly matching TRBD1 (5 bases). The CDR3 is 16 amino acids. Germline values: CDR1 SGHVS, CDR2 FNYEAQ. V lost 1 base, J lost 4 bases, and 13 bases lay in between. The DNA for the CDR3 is TGTGCCAGCAGCTTAGAGGTCAGGGTCGGCACCGGGGAGCTGTTTTTT. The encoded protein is CASSLEVRVGTGELFF.

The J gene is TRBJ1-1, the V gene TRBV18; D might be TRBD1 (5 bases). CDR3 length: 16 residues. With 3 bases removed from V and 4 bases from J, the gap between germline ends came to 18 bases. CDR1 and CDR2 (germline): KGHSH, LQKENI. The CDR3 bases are TGTGCCAGCTCACCGCTGGGACCCGGGGGTAGCACTGAAGCTTTCTTT. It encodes CASSPLGPGGSTEAFF.

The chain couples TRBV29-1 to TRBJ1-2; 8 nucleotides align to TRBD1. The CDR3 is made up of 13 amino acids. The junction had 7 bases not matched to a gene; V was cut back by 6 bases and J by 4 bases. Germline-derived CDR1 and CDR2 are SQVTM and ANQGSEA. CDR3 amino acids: CSVQTGEGYGYTF. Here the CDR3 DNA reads TGCAGCGTCCAGACAGGGGAAGGCTATGGCTACACCTTC.

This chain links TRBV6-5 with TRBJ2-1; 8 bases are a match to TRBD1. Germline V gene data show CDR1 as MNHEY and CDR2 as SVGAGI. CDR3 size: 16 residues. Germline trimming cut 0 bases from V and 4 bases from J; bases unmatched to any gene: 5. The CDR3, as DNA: TGTGCCAGCAGTTACTCCCCGGGACAGGTTTACAATGAGCAGTTCTTC. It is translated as CASSYSPGQVYNEQFF.

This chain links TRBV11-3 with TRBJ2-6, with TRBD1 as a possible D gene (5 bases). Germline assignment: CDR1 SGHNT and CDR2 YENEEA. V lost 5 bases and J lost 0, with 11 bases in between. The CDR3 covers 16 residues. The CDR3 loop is CASSPGPVSGANVLTF. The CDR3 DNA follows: TGTGCCAGCAGCCCAGGGCCAGTCTCTGGGGCCAACGTCCTGACTTTC. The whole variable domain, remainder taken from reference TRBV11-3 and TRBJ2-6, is EAGVVQSPRYKIIEKKQPVAFWCNPISGHNTLYWYLQNLGQGPELLIRYENEEAVDDSQLPKDRFSAERLKGVDSTLKIQPAELGDSAVYLCASSPGPVSGANVLTFGAGSRLTVL.

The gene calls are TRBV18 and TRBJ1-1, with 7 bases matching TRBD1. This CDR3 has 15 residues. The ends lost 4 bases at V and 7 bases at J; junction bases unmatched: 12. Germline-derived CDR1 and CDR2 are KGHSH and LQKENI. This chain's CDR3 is CASSQYRGPGGEAFF. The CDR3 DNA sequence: TGTGCCAGCTCACAGTACAGGGGTCCAGGGGGTGAAGCTTTCTTT.

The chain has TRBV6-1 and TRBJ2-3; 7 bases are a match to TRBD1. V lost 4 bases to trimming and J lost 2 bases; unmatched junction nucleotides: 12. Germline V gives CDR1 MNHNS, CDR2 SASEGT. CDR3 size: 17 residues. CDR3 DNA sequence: TGTGCCAGCAGTGGGGGGCCGGGACAGAAGTTCACAGATACGCAGTATTTT. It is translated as CASSGGPGQKFTDTQYF.

CDR3 protein: CASSQGLAAGELFF. DNA of the CDR3: TGTGCCAGCAGCCAAGGACTAGCGGCCGGGGAGCTGTTTTTT. This rearrangement joins TRBV4-2 to TRBJ2-2, with 9 bases fitting TRBD2. This CDR3 is 14 amino acids long. V lost 1 base to trimming and J lost 6 bases; unmatched junction nucleotides: 0. Germline loops: CDR1 LGHNA, CDR2 YNFKEQ.

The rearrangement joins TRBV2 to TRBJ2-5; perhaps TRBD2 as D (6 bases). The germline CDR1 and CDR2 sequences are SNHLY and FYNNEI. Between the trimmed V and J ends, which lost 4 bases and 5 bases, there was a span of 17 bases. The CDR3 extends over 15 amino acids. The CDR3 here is CASSGTRDSWETQYF. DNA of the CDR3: TGTGCCAGCAGTGGAACCCGGGACTCCTGGGAGACCCAGTACTTC.

CDR3 sequence: CASRQGSTEAFF. The CDR3, as DNA: TGTGCCAGCAGGCAGGGATCCACTGAAGCTTTCTTT. J is TRBJ1-1 and V is TRBV12-3 or TRBV12-4, with a tentative D call TRBD1 (5 bases). The length of the CDR3 is 12 residues. V lost 6 bases and J 4 bases, leaving 9 bases between the germline ends.

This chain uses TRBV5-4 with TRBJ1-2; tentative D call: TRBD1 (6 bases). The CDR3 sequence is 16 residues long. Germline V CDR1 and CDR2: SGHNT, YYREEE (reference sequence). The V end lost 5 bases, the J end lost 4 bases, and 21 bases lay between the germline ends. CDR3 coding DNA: TGTGCCAGCAGGTACACAGGGTACTCTAAACCCTATGGCTACACCTTC. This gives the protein CASRYTGYSKPYGYTF.

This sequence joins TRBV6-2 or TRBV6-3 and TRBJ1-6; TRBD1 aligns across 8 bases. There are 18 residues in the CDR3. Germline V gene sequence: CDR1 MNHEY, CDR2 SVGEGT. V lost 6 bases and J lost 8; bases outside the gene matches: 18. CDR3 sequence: CASSLRTGTDRSYSPLHF. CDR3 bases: TGTGCCAGCAGCTTAAGGACAGGGACGGATCGAAGTTATTCACCCCTCCACTTT.

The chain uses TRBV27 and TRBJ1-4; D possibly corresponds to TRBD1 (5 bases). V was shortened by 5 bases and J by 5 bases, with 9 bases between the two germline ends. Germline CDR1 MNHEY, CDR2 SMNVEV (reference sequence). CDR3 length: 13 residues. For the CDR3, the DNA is TGTGCCAGCAGTCGGCAGGGAAATGAAAAACTGTTTTTT. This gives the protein CASSRQGNEKLFF.

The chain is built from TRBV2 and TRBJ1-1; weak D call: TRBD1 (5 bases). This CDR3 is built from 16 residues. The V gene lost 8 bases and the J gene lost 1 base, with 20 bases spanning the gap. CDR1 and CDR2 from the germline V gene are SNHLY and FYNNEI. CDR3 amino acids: CASANPQEGRNTEAFF. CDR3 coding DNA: TGTGCCAGCGCCAACCCTCAGGAGGGGCGGAACACTGAAGCTTTCTTT.

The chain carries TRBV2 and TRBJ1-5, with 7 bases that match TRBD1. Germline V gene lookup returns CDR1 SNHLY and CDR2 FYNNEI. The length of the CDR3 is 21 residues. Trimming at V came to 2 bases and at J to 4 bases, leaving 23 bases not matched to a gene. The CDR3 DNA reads TGTGCCAGCAGTGAAAGGGTTCTACAGTTCGGCAGCAGGGGGTTTAATCAGCCCCAGCATTTT. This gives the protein CASSERVLQFGSRGFNQPQHF. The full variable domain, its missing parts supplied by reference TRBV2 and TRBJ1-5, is EPEVTQTPSHQVTQMGQEVILRCVPISNHLYFYWYRQILGQKVEFLVSFYNNEISEKSEIFDDQFSVERPDGSNFTLKIRSTKLEDSAMYFCASSERVLQFGSRGFNQPQHFGDGTRLSIL.

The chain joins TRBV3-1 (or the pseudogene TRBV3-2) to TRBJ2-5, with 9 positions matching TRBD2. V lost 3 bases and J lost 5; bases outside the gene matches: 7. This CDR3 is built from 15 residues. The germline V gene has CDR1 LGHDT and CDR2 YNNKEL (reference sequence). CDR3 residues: CASSQFLAGRETQYF. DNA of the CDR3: TGTGCCAGCAGCCAGTTTCTAGCGGGGAGGGAGACCCAGTACTTC.

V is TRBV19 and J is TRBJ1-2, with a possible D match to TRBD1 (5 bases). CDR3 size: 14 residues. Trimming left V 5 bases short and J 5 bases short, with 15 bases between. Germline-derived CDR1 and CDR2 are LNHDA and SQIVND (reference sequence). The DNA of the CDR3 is TGTGCCAGTAGTCCCCGAAAGGGGTCTTATGGCTACACCTTC. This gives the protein CASSPRKGSYGYTF.

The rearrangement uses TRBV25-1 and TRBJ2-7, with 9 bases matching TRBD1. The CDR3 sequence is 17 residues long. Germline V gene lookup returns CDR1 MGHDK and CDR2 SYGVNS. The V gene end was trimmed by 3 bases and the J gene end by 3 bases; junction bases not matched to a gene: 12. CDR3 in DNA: TGTGCCAGCAGTGACTTCCCCGGGACAGGGTTCGGCTACGAGCAGTACTTC. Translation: CASSDFPGTGFGYEQYF.

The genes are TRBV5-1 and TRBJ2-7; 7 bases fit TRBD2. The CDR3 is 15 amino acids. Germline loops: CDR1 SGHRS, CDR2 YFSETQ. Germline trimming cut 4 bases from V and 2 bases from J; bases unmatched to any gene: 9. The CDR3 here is CASSQQSGAPYEQYF. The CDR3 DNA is TGCGCCAGCAGCCAACAAAGCGGGGCGCCCTACGAGCAGTACTTC.

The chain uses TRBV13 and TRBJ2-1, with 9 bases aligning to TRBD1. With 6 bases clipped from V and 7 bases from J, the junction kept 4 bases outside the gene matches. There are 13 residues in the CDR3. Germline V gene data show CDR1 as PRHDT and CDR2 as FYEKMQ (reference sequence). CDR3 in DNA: TGTGCCAGCAGACAGGGGGCTCGGAATGAGCAGTTCTTC. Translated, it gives CASRQGARNEQFF.

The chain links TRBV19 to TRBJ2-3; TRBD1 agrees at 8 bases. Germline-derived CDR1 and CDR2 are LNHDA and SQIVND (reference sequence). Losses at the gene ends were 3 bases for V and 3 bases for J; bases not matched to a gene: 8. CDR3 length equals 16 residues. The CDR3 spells CASSIPRGRLTDTQYF. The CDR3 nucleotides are TGTGCCAGTAGTATTCCCAGGGGGCGGTTGACAGATACGCAGTATTTT. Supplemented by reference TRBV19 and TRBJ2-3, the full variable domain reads DGGITQSPKYLFRKEGQNVTLSCEQNLNHDAMYWYRQDPGQGLRLIYYSQIVNDFQKGDIAEGYSVSREKKESFPLTVTSAQKNPTAFYLCASSIPRGRLTDTQYFGPGTRLTVL.

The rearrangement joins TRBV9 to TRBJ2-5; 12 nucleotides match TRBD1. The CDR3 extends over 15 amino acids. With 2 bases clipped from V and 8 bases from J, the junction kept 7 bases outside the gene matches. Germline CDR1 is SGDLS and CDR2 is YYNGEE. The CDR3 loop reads CASSVGTGGAGTQYF. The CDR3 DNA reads TGTGCCAGCAGCGTTGGGACAGGGGGCGCGGGAACCCAGTACTTC. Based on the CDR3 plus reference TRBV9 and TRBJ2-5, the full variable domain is DSGVTQTPKHLITATGQRVTLRCSPRSGDLSVYWYQQSLDQGLQFLIQYYNGEERAKGNILERFSAQQFPDLHSELNLSSLELGDSALYFCASSVGTGGAGTQYFGPGTRLLVL.

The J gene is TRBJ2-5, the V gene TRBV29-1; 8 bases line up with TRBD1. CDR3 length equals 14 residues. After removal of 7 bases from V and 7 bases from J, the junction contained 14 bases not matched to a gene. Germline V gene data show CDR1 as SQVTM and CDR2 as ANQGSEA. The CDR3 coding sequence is TGCAGCGCCTCTTCGGGACAGGCCGCAGGGACCCAGTACTTC. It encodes CSASSGQAAGTQYF.

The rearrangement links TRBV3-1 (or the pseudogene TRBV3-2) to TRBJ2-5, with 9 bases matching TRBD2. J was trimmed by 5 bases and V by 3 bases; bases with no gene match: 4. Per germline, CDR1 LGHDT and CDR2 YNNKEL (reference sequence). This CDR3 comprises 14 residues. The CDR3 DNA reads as TGTGCCAGCAGCCACCTAGCGGGGCTGGAGACCCAGTACTTC. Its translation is CASSHLAGLETQYF.

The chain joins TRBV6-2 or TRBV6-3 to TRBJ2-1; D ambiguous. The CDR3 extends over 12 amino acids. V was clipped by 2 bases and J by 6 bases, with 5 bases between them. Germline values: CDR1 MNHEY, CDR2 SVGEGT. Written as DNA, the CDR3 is TGTGCCAGCAGTTACCCCGGCAATGAGCAGTTCTTC. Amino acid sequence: CASSYPGNEQFF.